These 10 T cell receptor beta chains were sequenced from one sample in a study of CD4 and CD8 cells across lung adenocarcinoma regions. Using its own MiXCR run on the PCR reads, TCRdb lists one record per CDR3 protein. Counted here are 9,500 to 15,000 distinct CDR3 sequences, roughly 47% occurring once; the ten biggest clones make up around 30%. The sequenced material came from CD8+ T cells from the margin of a lung tumor. The receptors were gathered from a male donor with lung adenocarcinoma. The CD4 and CD8 labels of this study may be unreliable.

This clonotype was recorded once. The V gene is TRBV6-1, the J gene TRBJ2-2, with a possible D match to TRBD1 (6 bases). The J call may be mistaken, given a closer DNA end match to TRBJ2-3. The length of the CDR3 is 15 residues. Germline CDR1 and CDR2: MNHNS and SASEGT. The CDR3: CASSPTTVSTGKQYF. The CDR3 coding sequence is TGTGCCAGCAGTCCGACTACCGTAAGCACAGGGAAGCAGTATTTT.

About this clonotype itself: Sequence at one end of the junction differs from germline and may be a read error. The V gene is TRBV27, the J gene TRBJ2-1, with D uncertain. Germline V gene data show CDR1 as MNHEY and CDR2 as SMNVEV (reference sequence). This CDR3 comprises 14 residues. This CDR3 is CASNSRENSGEQFF. The CDR3 DNA sequence: TGTGCCAGCAATAGCCGAGAGAACTCCGGTGAGCAGTTTTTC.

CDR3 DNA: TGTGCCAGCAGCTTGCTCGGGAGGGCCGATGAGACCCAGTACTTC. Translated: CASSLLGRADETQYF. The V and J genes are TRBV5-6 and TRBJ2-5; TRBD2 agrees at 8 bases. CDR1 is SGHDT, CDR2 YYEEEE, per germline. The V gene end was trimmed by 1 base and the J gene end by 5 bases; junction bases not matched to a gene: 7. CDR3 length: 15 amino acids.

This clonotype was seen a handful of times. This sequence joins TRBV7-2 and TRBJ2-5, with 8 bases aligning to TRBD2. The CDR3 loop spans 15 amino acids. The junction had 16 bases not matched to a gene; V was cut back by 5 bases and J by 11 bases. Germline V lookup: CDR1 SGHTA, CDR2 FQGNSA. This CDR3 is CASSLRTSQGNEQYF. CDR3 bases: TGTGCCAGCAGCCTTCGGACTAGCCAGGGCAATGAGCAGTACTTC.

This clonotype was picked up many times. V gene TRBV6-5 combines with J gene TRBJ2-1; D is perhaps TRBD1 (5 bases). From germline, CDR1 is MNHEY and CDR2 SVGAGI. The ends were cut back, 4 bases at V and 10 bases at J, with 14 bases in the middle. There are 13 residues in the CDR3. The CDR3 region has the DNA TGTGCCAGCAGTTGGCAGGGCCCCTACGAGCAGTTCTTC. Its translation is CASSWQGPYEQFF.

A note on this clonotype: The junction differs from germline at one of its ends, possibly a read error. This rearrangement joins TRBV6-5 to TRBJ2-1; TRBD1 aligns across 9 bases. The length of the CDR3 is 15 residues. Per germline, CDR1 MNHEY and CDR2 SVGAGI. DNA for the CDR3: TGTGCCAGCAGTTACTCGTGGACAGGGGAAGAGACCCAGACCTTC. Protein sequence: CASSYSWTGEETQTF.

The chain combines TRBV6-1 with TRBJ1-4, with a tentative D call TRBD1 (6 bases). Germline lookup yields CDR1 MNHNS and CDR2 SASEGT. Trimming took off 7 bases at V and 4 bases at J, with 13 bases between the two ends. CDR3 length: 14 residues. DNA for the CDR3: TGTGCCAGCAACCATCAGGGGAATAATGAAAAACTGTTTTTT. This codes for CASNHQGNNEKLFF.

V usage is TRBV6-1 and J usage is TRBJ1-2, with D hard to call. The length of the CDR3 is 12 residues. Trimming stripped 2 bases from V and 7 bases from J, with 8 bases between. Germline assignment: CDR1 MNHNS and CDR2 SASEGT. The CDR3 is CASSENWRGYTF. As DNA, the CDR3 is TGTGCCAGCAGTGAAAACTGGCGTGGCTACACCTTC.

Concerning this clonotype: A read error may explain this, as a much larger clone is one base away. The chain employs TRBV5-6 and TRBJ2-1; D uncertain. The CDR3 extends over 13 amino acids. V was clipped by 5 bases and J by 10 bases, with 16 bases between them. The V gene's germline CDR1 is SGHDT and CDR2 YYEEEE. The CDR3 region has the DNA TGTGCCAGCAGTGGTTTAGGGTCCTACGAGCAGTTCTTC. This translates into CASSGLGSYEQFF. The entire variable domain, with the rest obtained from reference TRBV5-6 and TRBJ2-1, is as follows: DAGVTQSPTHLIKTRGQQVTLRCSPKSGHDTVSWYQQALGQGPQFIFQYYEEEERQRGNFPDRFSGHQFPNYSSELNVNALLLGDSALYLCASSGLGSYEQFFGPGTRLTVL.

At least ten counts were recorded for this clonotype. V is TRBV6-1 and J is TRBJ2-2; D is perhaps TRBD1 (5 bases). The CDR3 loop spans 14 amino acids. The germline V and J ends were trimmed by 3 bases and 7 bases, with 12 bases remaining between them. Germline CDR1 MNHNS, CDR2 SASEGT. CDR3 residues: CASSDDRHSGELFF. The CDR3 region has the DNA TGTGCCAGCAGTGATGACAGACATAGCGGGGAGCTGTTTTTT.